Reported below is one T cell receptor beta chain. The data stem from a study of T cells in Graves' hyperthyroidism and ophthalmopathy. Germline V gene data show CDR1 as DFQATT and CDR2 as SNEGSKA (reference sequence). The ends were cut back, 3 bases at V and 7 bases at J, with 10 bases in the middle. There are 11 residues in the CDR3. TCR beta CDR3 sequences were amplified from RNA transcripts. The TCR CDR3 was amplified in a first-round RT-PCR using the HTBI primer set. TCRdb recomputed calls from the multiplex PCR reads with MiXCR, one row per CDR3 protein. This sample yields a few hundred thousand distinct CDR3 sequences, of which roughly 50% are seen a single time; around 7.7% belongs to the top ten.

Material for sequencing was peripheral blood or thyroid tissue (not recorded which). This chain joins TRBV20-1 and TRBJ2-7; D is ambiguous. The sequence came from a woman younger than 35 with Graves' hyperthyroidism. The CDR3: CSASGLGEQYF. Here the CDR3 DNA reads TGCAGTGCTAGTGGTTTGGGGGAGCAGTACTTC.